This T cell receptor (beta chain) was profiled in a study of early T cells in non-severe SARS-CoV-2 infection. This clonotype has ten or more counts. The antigen remains unidentified. Researchers attached unique molecular identifiers to individual cDNA molecules. In TCRdb, the 5' RACE reads were re-called with MiXCR into one record per CDR3 protein. The sample comprises roughly 26,000 distinct CDR3 sequences, roughly 4.6% of which are singletons, and 4% rests with the top ten. The germline V gene has CDR1 MNHEY and CDR2 SMNVEV (reference sequence). Trimming removed 4 bases from V and 9 bases from J; junction bases left unmatched: 10. This CDR3 contains 15 residues. Study-level findings and limits: Clonotype matching in VDJdb favored anti-spike CD8 responses and did not capture private and CD4 specificities.

The chain couples TRBV27 to TRBJ1-2; 11 bases are shared with TRBD1. Sequenced: whole blood. The TCR originated in an adult who was a healthcare worker with PCR-confirmed SARS-CoV-2 infection or an uninfected control (not recorded which). CDR3 amino acids: CASSSLGQGGRSYTF. CDR3 sequence (DNA): TGTGCCAGCAGTTCCCTGGGACAGGGGGGACGTAGCTACACCTTC.